This T cell receptor (beta chain) was found in a study of OX40 agonist ivuxolimab in advanced cancers. Regarding the complete study: Ivuxolimab was a fully human IgG2 agonistic monoclonal antibody targeting the costimulatory receptor OX40 (CD134). Intravenous ivuxolimab was administered to patients every 2 weeks at six dose levels: 0.01, 0.1, 0.3, 1.5, 3 and 10 mg/kg. Of the approximately 50 dose-escalation patients, hepatocellular carcinoma was present in 19, melanoma in around 15, renal cell carcinoma in 9 and head and neck cancer in 9. In the dose-escalation cohort, about four fifths of patients were male, and the mean age was approximately 60 years with a range of roughly 20 to 80. Patients were allowed to have had prior anti-PD-1, anti-PD-L1 or anti-CTLA-4 therapy, and approximately 41% of the dose-escalation patients had previously received checkpoint inhibitors. Partial responses occurred in three dose-escalation patients, of whom one had hepatocellular carcinoma and two had cutaneous melanoma. Peripheral TCRbeta sequencing was intended to test whether TCR sequence diversity was altered and clonal T-cell expansion was caused by ivuxolimab. The paper reports the monotherapy dose-escalation portion (N of about 47 patients) of the phase I ivuxolimab trial. Broader findings and caveats from the paper: At doses of 0.1 to 3.0 mg/kg, clonal expansion of both CD4+ and CD8+ blood T cells was observed from baseline to week 6. Low levels of normalized T-cell clonal expansion were also shown by some nonresponding patients. Which antigens the clonally expanded peripheral T cells were specific for was not determined. After ivuxolimab, CD8+ T cells had more expanded clones than CD4+ T cells on average. In partial responders in the 0.1-3.0 mg/kg groups, normalized peripheral clonal expansion was found to be among the lowest, especially among CD8+ T cells.

To sequence the TCRbeta CDR3 region, genomic DNA was isolated from the sorted cells. The immunoSEQ Assay was used for sequencing of TCRbeta CDR3 regions. The table was pulled from immuneACCESS by TCRdb, which kept in-frame rearrangements only. Such tables lose some clones; where checked, under half of the loss comes from unresolved V genes, and the rest has no known cause. This sample comprises 7,500 to 9,500 clones, about 90% of them detected only once. Less than 30% of the sample goes to the ten largest clones. The junction shows trimming of 3 bases on V and 9 bases on J, plus 13 bases between the germline ends. Spanning cysteine to phenylalanine, the CDR3 consists of 13 amino acids. Only CDR3 DNA remains: 39 bases, in frame from the first base. The germline V gene gives CDR1 as SGHRS and CDR2 as YFSETQ. The trial excluded patients who had a history of autoimmune disease or who were on systemic immunosuppression. Peripheral blood for TCR sequencing was collected from all dose cohorts at baseline, on cycle 4 day 1, and on cycle 7 day 1. Samples came from an open-label, multicenter, first-in-human phase I dose-escalation trial of ivuxolimab. Adults with locally advanced or metastatic melanoma, renal cell carcinoma, hepatocellular carcinoma or head and neck squamous cell carcinoma were enrolled in the trial. Before TCR sequencing, CD4+ T cells and CD8+ T cells were sorted from peripheral blood as separate populations.

With respect to this clone: The clone's antigen remains unknown. Base qualities are not at hand, and no much larger clone is one base apart.

The sequence came from an adult with an advanced solid tumor such as melanoma, head and neck, liver or kidney cancer. The rearranged segments are TRBV5-1 and TRBJ1-5, with the D gene not confidently named. Sequences were derived from CD4+ or CD8+ T cells sorted from blood, sampled in a trial of the OX40 agonist ivuxolimab. The DNA is TGCGCCAGCAGCTCGGGCCCGGCCGCGCCCCAGCATTTT. This sequence encodes CASSSGPAAPQHF.